A single sample is the source of the 26 T cell receptor beta chains below, sequenced in a study of technical replicates of blood from a handful of donors. Libraries were prepared by immunoSEQ multiplex PCR; TCRdb keeps only in-frame clonotypes and omits some of them. The repertoire has tens of thousands of clones, roughly 94% of them found once; the top ten carry 0.3% to 0.45%. Input material: T cells isolated from PBMCs. These TCRs come from a human donor in good health.

This clone has only one observation. CDR3 DNA sequence: TGTGCCAGCTCACCGTGGATGACTAGAGGCTACGAGCAGTACTTC. Its protein is CASSPWMTRGYEQYF. The chain recombines TRBV18 with TRBJ2-7; perhaps TRBD2 as D (6 bases). The CDR3 is 15 amino acids. Trimming left V 3 bases short and J 3 bases short, with 15 bases between. The germline CDR1 and CDR2 sequences are KGHSH and LQKENI. The variable domain in full, completed from reference TRBV18 and TRBJ2-7, reads NAGVMQNPRHLVRRRGQEARLRCSPMKGHSHVYWYRQLPEEGLKFMVYLQKENIIDESGMPKERFSAEFPKEGPSILRIQQVVRGDSAAYFCASSPWMTRGYEQYFGPGTRLTVT.

The chain has TRBV7-9 and TRBJ2-2, with D perhaps matching TRBD1 (5 bases). The germline V gene encodes CDR1 SEHNR and CDR2 FQNEAQ (reference sequence). This CDR3 region has 12 residues. The V and J ends lost 4 bases and 9 bases respectively, with 9 bases between them. The CDR3: CASSYSGWELFF. The DNA of the CDR3 is TGTGCCAGCAGCTATTCAGGGTGGGAGCTGTTTTTT.

This clone was detected only a few times. The V gene is TRBV21-1, the J gene TRBJ1-5; TRBD1 reflects the table's D call only, with no check against the DNA. TRBV21-1 is classified as a pseudogene. CDR3 size: 15 residues. The CDR3 protein is CASRMNRGLNQPQHF. The CDR3 region has the DNA TGTGCCAGCAGGATGAACAGGGGACTGAATCAGCCCCAGCATTTT.

The rearrangement joins TRBV5-1 to TRBJ1-4; maybe TRBD1 (6 bases). V was pared by 0 bases and J by 6 bases, with 15 bases between. Germline values: CDR1 SGHRS, CDR2 YFSETQ. This CDR3 is 16 amino acids long. In DNA form, the CDR3 reads TGCGCCAGCAGCTTGGCGGTGGGCAGGGGAGATGAAAAACTGTTTTTT. It codes for CASSLAVGRGDEKLFF.

V gene TRBV28 combines with J gene TRBJ2-7; the D gene is possibly TRBD1 (6 bases). The CDR3 length is 15 residues. V was cut by 5 bases and J by 1 base, with 15 bases left in between. Germline CDR1 is MDHEN and CDR2 is SYDVKM. Written as DNA, the CDR3 is TGTGCCAGCAGTCCTATGCCTACAGGGTCCTACGAGCAGTACTTC. Translating gives CASSPMPTGSYEQYF.

The J gene is TRBJ1-5, the V gene TRBV27; 7 nucleotides align to TRBD1. The CDR3 spans 16 residues. The J segment lost 5 bases and the V segment lost 3 bases, leaving 10 bases of the junction unmatched. CDR1 is MNHEY, CDR2 SMNVEV, per germline (reference sequence). The CDR3 bases are TGTGCCAGCAGTTTTCGTGGAGGGGGCTTGTATCAGCCCCAGCATTTT. Protein: CASSFRGGGLYQPQHF.

The J gene is TRBJ2-1, the V gene TRBV7-3; 10 bases line up with TRBD2. CDR1 is SGHTA, CDR2 FQGTGA, per germline. This CDR3 region has 15 residues. V dropped 2 bases and J dropped 8; count of bases not matched to a gene: 6. The CDR3 DNA sequence: TGTGCCAGCAGCTTAGAAGCGGGAGGGCCCCATGAGCAGTTCTTC. This gives the protein CASSLEAGGPHEQFF.

V usage is TRBV19 and J usage is TRBJ1-5, with D unclear. The germline V gene encodes CDR1 LNHDA and CDR2 SQIVND (reference sequence). This CDR3 has 15 residues. V gave up 1 base and J gave up 0 bases, with 7 bases separating them. CDR3 region: CASSIVGYSNQPQHF. The CDR3 nucleotides are TGTGCCAGTAGTATAGTCGGTTATAGCAATCAGCCCCAGCATTTT.

The rearrangement links TRBV5-1 to TRBJ2-7, with TRBD2 matching over 10 bases. V lost 4 bases and J lost 2; bases outside the gene matches: 6. Germline assignment: CDR1 SGHRS and CDR2 YFSETQ. This CDR3 is 15 amino acids long. Written as DNA, the CDR3 is TGCGCCAGCAGCCTAGCGGGAGAGTTCACCTACGAGCAGTACTTC. It codes for CASSLAGEFTYEQYF.

V usage is TRBV6-5 and J usage is TRBJ2-7, with 8 bases that match TRBD1. V shed 6 bases and J 3 bases; nucleotides not matched to a gene: 1. CDR1 is MNHEY, CDR2 SVGAGI, per germline. The CDR3 covers 12 residues. CDR3 in amino acids: CASRGQVYEQYF. The CDR3 DNA reads as TGTGCCAGCAGGGGACAGGTCTACGAGCAGTACTTC.

J is TRBJ2-7 and V is TRBV28, with a possible D match to TRBD1 (6 bases). The germline gives CDR1 MDHEN, CDR2 SYDVKM. The CDR3 has 14 amino acids. The V and J ends lost 3 bases and 5 bases respectively, with 14 bases between them. The CDR3, as DNA: TGTGCCAGCAGTTTGCGAGGGGGTGGCGACGAGCAGTACTTC. Residues: CASSLRGGGDEQYF.

The chain carries TRBV4-3 and TRBJ1-1; D may be TRBD1 (6 bases). The germline CDR1 and CDR2 sequences are LGHNA and YSLEER. Trimming took off 4 bases at V and 0 bases at J, with 12 bases between the two ends. The CDR3 totals 15 residues. This chain's CDR3 is CASSRGQPVNTEAFF. The CDR3 DNA follows: TGCGCCAGCAGCCGAGGACAGCCAGTGAACACTGAAGCTTTCTTT.

The V call is TRBV5-1, the J call TRBJ2-3; D call uncertain. V lost 4 bases to trimming and J lost 4 bases, with 13 bases between them. The CDR3 consists of 14 residues. From germline, CDR1 is SGHRS and CDR2 YFSETQ. This chain's CDR3 is CASSLYFRADTQYF. The CDR3 DNA is TGCGCCAGCAGCCTTTACTTCCGCGCAGATACGCAGTATTTT.

The V call is TRBV6-5, the J call TRBJ2-5; weak D call: TRBD2 (5 bases). The germline V gene encodes CDR1 MNHEY and CDR2 SVGAGI. V lost 7 bases, J lost 5 bases, and 8 bases lay in between. The length of the CDR3 is 11 residues. Here the CDR3 reads CASTSGETQYF. For the CDR3, the DNA is TGTGCCAGCACTTCGGGGGAGACCCAGTACTTC.

The chain links TRBV15 to TRBJ1-1; D possibly corresponds to TRBD1 (5 bases). This CDR3 spans 12 amino acids. V was shortened by 5 bases and J by 11 bases, with 15 bases between the two germline ends. The germline gives CDR1 LNHNV, CDR2 YYDKDF (reference sequence). The CDR3 DNA is TGTGCCACCAGCTTTTCGGGGGTACAGGCTTTCTTT. It encodes CATSFSGVQAFF.

V is TRBV5-6 and J is TRBJ2-7; 13 bases align to TRBD2. The ends lost 3 bases at V and 3 bases at J; junction bases unmatched: 3. The CDR3 spans 15 residues. Looked up from germline, CDR1 is SGHDT and CDR2 is YYEEEE. The CDR3 sequence is CASSSGLAGDYEQYF. The CDR3 DNA reads as TGTGCCAGCAGCTCCGGACTAGCGGGGGACTACGAGCAGTACTTC.

The rearrangement joins TRBV9 to TRBJ2-5; a weak D match, TRBD2 (6 bases). This CDR3 has 14 amino acids. In germline, CDR1 is SGDLS, CDR2 YYNGEE. V lost 0 bases to trimming and J lost 2 bases, with 8 bases between them. CDR3 in amino acids: CASSVGDSQETQYF. CDR3 nucleotide sequence: TGTGCCAGCAGCGTAGGGGACTCTCAAGAGACCCAGTACTTC.

The V gene is TRBV7-9, the J gene TRBJ2-5; 13 positions agree with TRBD2. This CDR3 contains 14 residues. CDR1 SEHNR and CDR2 FQNEAQ come from the germline V gene (reference sequence). V trimming: 5 bases; J trimming: 5 bases; junction bases outside the gene matches: 2. The CDR3 bases are TGTGCCAGCAGCCAGACTAGCGGGAGGGAGACCCAGTACTTC. Its protein product is CASSQTSGRETQYF.

This chain uses TRBV11-1 with TRBJ2-2; tentative D call: TRBD1 (6 bases). Trimming left V 1 base short and J 2 bases short, with 8 bases between. Germline lookup yields CDR1 SGHAT and CDR2 FQDESV (reference sequence). The CDR3 runs to 15 residues. In DNA, the CDR3 is TGTGCCAGCAGCTTAGGAGGGGGAAACACCGGGGAGCTGTTTTTT. Translating it yields CASSLGGGNTGELFF.

The genes are TRBV6-5 and TRBJ2-4; TRBD1 matches at 8 bases. The V gene's germline CDR1 is MNHEY and CDR2 SVGAGI. CDR3 length equals 15 residues. Losses at the gene ends were 1 base for V and 9 bases for J; bases not matched to a gene: 8. DNA for the CDR3: TGTGCCAGCAGTTACTATGGACAGGGAGGAGGCATTCAGTACTTC. Amino acid sequence: CASSYYGQGGGIQYF.

V and J are TRBV28 and TRBJ1-1; D unclear. Germline loops: CDR1 MDHEN, CDR2 SYDVKM. Trimming stripped 3 bases from V and 4 bases from J, with 12 bases between. This CDR3 is built from 14 residues. CDR3 DNA sequence: TGTGCCAGCAGTTTGGGCCGGGAGGCCACTGAAGCTTTCTTT. Residues: CASSLGREATEAFF.

This chain uses TRBV18 with TRBJ2-1, with 9 bases lining up with TRBD1. CDR1 and CDR2 from the germline V gene are KGHSH and LQKENI. V lost 2 bases, J lost 3 bases, and 2 bases stayed unmatched. This CDR3 is 15 amino acids long. The CDR3 nucleotides are TGTGCCAGCTCACCAACAGGGGGCCTCTACAATGAGCAGTTCTTC. Translated, it gives CASSPTGGLYNEQFF.

V is TRBV7-9 and J is TRBJ2-1; maybe TRBD2 (6 bases). V lost 5 bases, J lost 0 bases, and 8 bases lay in between. The CDR3 consists of 14 residues. Germline CDR1 reads SEHNR; CDR2 reads FQNEAQ (reference sequence). The CDR3 DNA reads TGTGCCAGCAGCGAGACTAGCTCCTACAATGAGCAGTTCTTC. It specifies CASSETSSYNEQFF.

About this clone: A read error may account for a junction end that differs from germline. V gene TRBV7-9 combines with J gene TRBJ2-7, with a possible D match to TRBD1 (6 bases). CDR1 is SEHNR, CDR2 FQNEAQ, per germline (reference sequence). The CDR3 runs to 11 residues. The CDR3 is CASSPMTGRNF. The CDR3 DNA is TGTGCCAGCAGCCCCATGACAGGAAGGAACTTC.

The chain carries TRBV18 and TRBJ2-5; TRBD2 aligns across 10 bases. Gene TRBJ2-7 matches the end of the DNA better, so the J call may be wrong. Germline CDR1 is KGHSH and CDR2 is LQKENI. This CDR3 contains 15 residues. CDR3 DNA: TGTGCCAGCTCACCACCGGCTAGCGGGAGTGACGAGCAGTACTTC. As protein: CASSPPASGSDEQYF.

This clone was detected a few times. CDR3 coding DNA: TGTGCCAGCAGCCAAAACGACGGGACTAGCAATGAGCAGTTCTTC. It is translated as CASSQNDGTSNEQFF. The rearrangement links TRBV4-2 to TRBJ2-1; TRBD2 matches 8 bases. Trimming removed 2 bases from V and 6 bases from J; junction bases left unmatched: 6. CDR1 and CDR2 from the germline V gene are LGHNA and YNFKEQ. The CDR3 extends over 15 amino acids.